The 4 T cell receptor beta chains below all came from one sample that was sequenced in a study of T cells in Graves' hyperthyroidism and ophthalmopathy. Amplified TCR beta CDR3 regions derived from RNA transcripts. HTBI primers were employed in a first-round RT-PCR of the TCR CDR3. One entry per CDR3 protein results from TCRdb running MiXCR on the multiplex PCR reads. The repertoire holds fewer than 350,000 distinct CDR3 sequences, with approximately 22% as singletons. Specimen: blood. The receptors were sampled from a woman aged 45-65 years with Graves' hyperthyroidism.

This clonotype occurred many times. The V and J genes are TRBV5-1 and TRBJ2-1; D gene uncertain. The CDR3 has 14 amino acids. Germline-derived CDR1 and CDR2 are SGHRS and YFSETQ. Trimming stripped 4 bases from V and 0 bases from J, with 8 bases between. CDR3 nucleotides: TGCGCCAGCAGCCGGAGTGGCTCCTACAATGAGCAGTTCTTC. Protein product: CASSRSGSYNEQFF.

The sample holds many counts of this clonotype. V and J are TRBV29-1 and TRBJ1-1, with 9 nucleotides matching TRBD1. Germline V CDR1 and CDR2: SQVTM, ANQGSEA. CDR3 size: 12 residues. The CDR3, as DNA: TGCAGTATCCGGACAGGGGTGACTGAAGCTTTCTTT. Amino acid sequence: CSIRTGVTEAFF.

J is TRBJ2-2 and V is TRBV7-3; D might be TRBD1 (5 bases). The CDR3 extends over 16 amino acids. In germline, CDR1 is SGHTA, CDR2 FQGTGA. Deletions cut 2 bases from V and 7 bases from J, with 17 bases between. As DNA, the CDR3 is TGTGCCAGCAGCTTAGAAGGGTCAGGGCCAGACGGGGAGCTGTTTTTT. Encoded protein: CASSLEGSGPDGELFF.

In this sample, this clonotype turned up many times. V is TRBV30 and J is TRBJ1-1; tentatively, D is TRBD1 (6 bases). The V end was cut by 5 bases, the J end by 10 bases, with 14 bases between. Germline assignment: CDR1 GTSNPN and CDR2 SVGIG (reference sequence). This CDR3 comprises 11 residues. The DNA for the CDR3 is TGTGCCTGGGTGGAGGGGGACTCAGCTTTCTTT. Translating gives CAWVEGDSAFF.